This TCR beta chain was recorded in a study of T-cell reconstitution after alpha-beta-depleted transplantation in children. Remarks on this clonotype: Antigen: not known.

Germline V gene data show CDR1 as DFQATT and CDR2 as SNEGSKA (reference sequence). The CDR3 spans 13 residues. V was cut by 0 bases and J by 4 bases, with 7 bases left in between. The authors prepared the TCRbeta library with unique molecular identifiers. TCRdb re-analysed the PCR reads in MiXCR, keeping a single row per CDR3 protein. The profile shows about 440,000 distinct CDR3 sequences, about 45% of them singletons. Study-level findings and limits: At one year after transplant, newly produced T cells mostly accounted for T-cell counts and diversity.

V usage is TRBV20-1 and J usage is TRBJ2-1; D remains unclear. The clonotype comes from a girl aged 2-15 years with aplastic anemia, due to receive a stem cell transplant. This material consisted of PBMCs, taken before TCRalphabeta/CD19-depleted stem cell transplant. The CDR3 region is CSARDYRYNEQFF. The CDR3 DNA is TGCAGTGCTAGAGATTACAGATACAATGAGCAGTTCTTC.